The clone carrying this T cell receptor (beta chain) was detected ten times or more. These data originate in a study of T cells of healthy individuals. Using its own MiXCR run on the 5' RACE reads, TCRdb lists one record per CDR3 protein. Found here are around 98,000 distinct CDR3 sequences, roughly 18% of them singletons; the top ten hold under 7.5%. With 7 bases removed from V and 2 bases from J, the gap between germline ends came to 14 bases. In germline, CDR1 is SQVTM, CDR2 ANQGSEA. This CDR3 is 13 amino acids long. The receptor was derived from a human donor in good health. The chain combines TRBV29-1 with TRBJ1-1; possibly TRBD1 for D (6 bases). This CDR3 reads CSAAAGTNTEAFF. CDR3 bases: TGCAGCGCCGCCGCGGGGACAAACACTGAAGCTTTCTTT.